This T cell receptor beta chain derives from a study of spatial heterogeneity in lung cancer. There are a few counts of this clonotype. TCRdb fed the 5' RACE reads into MiXCR, producing one record per CDR3 protein. The table records 30,000 to 50,000 distinct CDR3 sequences, 4.5% to 6% of them present only once. V lost 3 bases, J lost 7 bases, and 12 bases lay in between. CDR3 size: 13 residues. CDR1 is SNHLY and CDR2 is FYNNEI in the germline V gene. Time point described: sample taken at primary tumor resection. The sequenced material consisted of unsorted whole RNA from tumor, nontumor lung or frozen PBMC.

The chain uses TRBV2 and TRBJ1-2; D might be TRBD1 (6 bases). The sample here was PBMCs, taken at surgery. This clonotype was sampled from a male donor with early-stage non-small cell lung cancer. The CDR3 sequence: CASSEGTPPGYTF. The DNA for the CDR3 is TGTGCCAGCAGTGAGGGGACACCTCCTGGCTACACCTTC.